This T cell receptor beta chain was recorded in a study of blood T cell repertoires in COVID-19. Turning to the study itself: PBMCs, B-cell-depleted T cells, or T cells were the source of the cDNA or gDNA that made up the material.

Original processing methods: From reference gene primer amplification, estimates of nucleated cell counts were derived. Measured with immunoSEQ multiplex PCR; TCRdb has only the in-frame clones, and not every one. That table is the source of V, J and clone size, and D and trimming were worked out from the DNA. The sample records roughly 260,000 clones, about nine tenths being singletons. Recruits, aged roughly 18 to 95 years, lived in about two dozen US areas. Categorization into cohorts depended on clinical history that participants reported. This clone showed up just a few times. V was cut by 4 bases and J by 4 bases, with 17 bases left in between. Germline-derived CDR1 and CDR2 are SEHNR and FQNEAQ (reference sequence). This CDR3 region has 15 residues.

V usage is TRBV7-9 and J usage is TRBJ2-7; D may be TRBD2 (6 bases). The receptor's source is a human donor in a cohort exposed to, infected with or recovered from COVID-19 (not recorded which). The donor label of this sample is uncertain. Material for sequencing was PBMCs or T cells enriched from blood (not recorded which). CDR3 residues: CASSYLGRGMYEQYF. The CDR3 DNA is TGTGCCAGCAGCTACCTGGGGCGGGGTATGTACGAGCAGTACTTC.